These 16 T cell receptor beta chains were all obtained from the same sample, sequenced in a study of T cells in Graves' hyperthyroidism and ophthalmopathy. TCR beta CDR3 region amplification was performed from RNA transcripts. Carried out on the TCR CDR3, a first-round RT-PCR used the HTBI primer set. MiXCR, run by TCRdb on the multiplex PCR reads, gives a single entry per CDR3 protein. The sample comprises over 700,000 distinct CDR3 sequences, under 45% of which are singletons, and roughly 30% rests with the top ten. Sequenced: blood. These receptors were taken from a woman aged 40-49 years with Graves' hyperthyroidism.

On this clonotype: One base away lies a much larger clone, so this may be a sequencing read error. The chain couples TRBV13 to TRBJ1-1; D gene unclear. The CDR3 has 15 amino acids. Germline loops: CDR1 PRHDT, CDR2 FYEKMQ (reference sequence). CDR3 DNA sequence: TGTGCCAGCAGCTTAGGCAGAGACCGGAACACTGCAGCTTTCTTT. Its protein is CASSLGRDRNTAAFF. Filled out from reference TRBV13 and TRBJ1-1, the complete variable domain reads AAGVIQSPRHLIKEKRETATLKCYPIPRHDTVYWYQQGPGQDPQFLISFYEKMQSDKGSIPDRFSAQQFSDYHSELNMSSLELGDSALYFCASSLGRDRNTAAFFGQGTRLTVV.

This clonotype was counted many times. The genes are TRBV29-1 and TRBJ1-5; 7 bases fit TRBD1. CDR1 SQVTM and CDR2 ANQGSEA come from the germline V gene. The CDR3 runs 13 residues. Trimming at V came to 6 bases and at J to 4 bases, leaving 6 bases not matched to a gene. CDR3 in amino acids: CSVGQGENQPQHF. CDR3 DNA: TGCAGCGTCGGCCAGGGGGAGAATCAGCCCCAGCATTTT.

This chain uses TRBV11-2 with TRBJ1-1; the D gene is possibly TRBD1 (5 bases). Per germline, CDR1 SGHAT and CDR2 FQNNGV. The CDR3 contains 17 residues. Deletions cut 6 bases from V and 6 bases from J, with 26 bases between. Here the CDR3 reads CASSWDLDINRIAEAFF. CDR3 nucleotides: TGTGCCAGCAGTTGGGATCTGGACATTAATAGAATCGCTGAAGCTTTCTTT.

This chain links TRBV6-5 with TRBJ1-1; 8 bases align to TRBD1. The CDR3 sequence is 16 residues long. Germline V gene data show CDR1 as MNHEY and CDR2 as SVGAGI. The J segment lost 2 bases and the V segment lost 0 bases, leaving 5 bases of the junction unmatched. CDR3 sequence reads: CASSYSQGAHNTEAFF. The CDR3 nucleotides are TGTGCCAGCAGTTACTCGCAGGGGGCGCACAACACTGAAGCTTTCTTT.

This clonotype occurred a few times. The rearrangement joins TRBV19 to TRBJ1-5; D remains unclear. CDR3 length: 15 amino acids. Germline V gene data show CDR1 as LNHDA and CDR2 as SQIVND (reference sequence). The V end was cut by 2 bases, the J end by 3 bases, with 11 bases between. This CDR3 is CASSIFQHPNQPQHF. Here the CDR3 DNA reads TGTGCCAGTAGTATATTCCAGCACCCCAATCAGCCCCAGCATTTT.

The rearrangement joins TRBV6-5 to TRBJ1-5; TRBD1 might be the D (5 bases). The germline V gene has CDR1 MNHEY and CDR2 SVGAGI. This CDR3 spans 16 amino acids. With 2 bases removed from V and 4 bases from J, the gap between germline ends came to 15 bases. The CDR3: CASSYAYGTPNQPQHF. In DNA form, the CDR3 reads TGTGCCAGCAGTTACGCGTACGGGACCCCAAATCAGCCCCAGCATTTT.

The chain has TRBV2 and TRBJ2-5; 12 bases agree with TRBD2. V gave up 6 bases and J gave up 7 bases; unmatched junction bases: 12. Germline CDR1 and CDR2: SNHLY and FYNNEI. This CDR3 is built from 16 residues. The CDR3 sequence: CASSSGTSGPRGTQYF. The CDR3 DNA reads TGTGCCAGCAGCAGCGGGACTAGCGGGCCGAGGGGGACCCAGTACTTC.

There are a few counts of this clonotype. The CDR3 nucleotides read TGTGCCAGCAGCTCCGGGACAGGGGGAGACCTGGGTGAAAAACTGTTTTTT. Translation: CASSSGTGGDLGEKLFF. The chain combines TRBV7-2 with TRBJ1-4; 11 bases are shared with TRBD1. CDR3 size: 17 residues. Germline V gene lookup returns CDR1 SGHTA and CDR2 FQGNSA. V was pared by 4 bases and J by 7 bases, with 11 bases of the junction left unmatched.

The gene calls are TRBV19 and TRBJ1-1, with D tentatively TRBD1 (6 bases). Trimming removed 10 bases at V and 1 base at J, with 13 bases between. This CDR3 comprises 13 residues. Germline V lookup: CDR1 LNHDA, CDR2 SQIVND (reference sequence). The CDR3 here is CATRDITNTEAFF. The CDR3 DNA is TGTGCCACCCGGGACATAACGAACACTGAAGCTTTCTTT.

The chain carries TRBV5-1 and TRBJ2-7, with D tentatively TRBD1 or TRBD2 (5 bases each). Trimming left V 1 base short and J 0 bases short, with 11 bases between. Germline V CDR1 and CDR2: SGHRS, YFSETQ. This CDR3 has 15 residues. The CDR3 region has the DNA TGCGCCAGCAGCTTGAGGAAGGGGAGCTCCTACGAGCAGTACTTC. Protein product: CASSLRKGSSYEQYF.

The chain recombines TRBV19 with TRBJ1-1; TRBD1 matches 8 bases. The CDR3 consists of 13 residues. The V and J ends lost 10 bases and 4 bases, in that order; junction bases with no gene match: 8. The germline V gene encodes CDR1 LNHDA and CDR2 SQIVND (reference sequence). The CDR3 loop is CATRTGRITEAFF. The CDR3 DNA reads TGTGCCACTCGGACAGGGAGAATCACTGAAGCTTTCTTT.

As to this clonotype: At one end, the junction sequence differs from germline, possibly due to a read error. The chain joins TRBV7-3 to TRBJ2-5, with D maybe TRBD2 (6 bases). There are 17 residues in the CDR3. From germline, CDR1 is SGHTA and CDR2 FQGTGA. The CDR3 protein is CASSQKEQSRRGETQYF. CDR3 in DNA: TGCGCCAGCAGCCAAAAGGAACAGTCCAGGAGGGGAGAGACCCAGTACTTC.

This clonotype was found a few times. V and J are TRBV3-1 and TRBJ1-5; D not certain. Trimming shortened V by 0 bases and J by 0 bases, and 6 bases separated the two germline ends. The CDR3 covers 15 residues. CDR1 is LGHDT and CDR2 is YNNKEL in the germline V gene (reference sequence). The CDR3 region is CASSQDIYSNQPQHF. The CDR3, as DNA: TGTGCCAGCAGCCAAGACATCTATAGCAATCAGCCCCAGCATTTT.

The chain recombines TRBV7-2 with TRBJ2-7, with TRBD1 matching 8 bases. This CDR3 contains 14 residues. Germline CDR1 reads SGHTA; CDR2 reads FQGNSA. J was trimmed by 6 bases and V by 6 bases; bases with no gene match: 10. CDR3 residues: CASRPQGAPGEQYF. The CDR3 DNA is TGTGCCAGCAGACCCCAGGGGGCGCCGGGCGAGCAGTACTTC.

At least ten counts were recorded for this clonotype. The V and J genes are TRBV10-3 and TRBJ1-6; weak D call: TRBD1 (5 bases). Trimming took off 3 bases at V and 6 bases at J, with 12 bases between the two ends. Germline CDR1 ENHRY, CDR2 SYGVKD. The CDR3 totals 15 residues. CDR3 nucleotide sequence: TGTGCCATCAGTGAAGTGTCAGGGATTAATTCACCCCTCCACTTT. Translating it yields CAISEVSGINSPLHF.

This clonotype appeared many times. CDR3 in DNA: TGTGCCAGCAGCCCCGGGGGGGAACAAGAGACCCAGTACTTC. Its translation: CASSPGGEQETQYF. This chain connects TRBV4-2 to TRBJ2-5; 8 bases align to TRBD2. Germline CDR1 LGHNA, CDR2 YNFKEQ. Germline trimming cut 4 bases from V and 2 bases from J; bases unmatched to any gene: 3. The CDR3 covers 14 residues.